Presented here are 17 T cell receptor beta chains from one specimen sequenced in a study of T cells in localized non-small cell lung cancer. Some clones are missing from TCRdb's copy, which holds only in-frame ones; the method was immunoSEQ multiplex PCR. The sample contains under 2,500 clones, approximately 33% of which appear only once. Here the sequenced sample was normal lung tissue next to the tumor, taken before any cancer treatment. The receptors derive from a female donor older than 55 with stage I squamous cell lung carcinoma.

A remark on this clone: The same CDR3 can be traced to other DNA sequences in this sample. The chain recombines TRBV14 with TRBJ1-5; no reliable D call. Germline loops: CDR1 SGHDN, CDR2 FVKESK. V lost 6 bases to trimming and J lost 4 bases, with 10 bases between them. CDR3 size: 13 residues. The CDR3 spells CASSRDGNQPQHF. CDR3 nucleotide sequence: TGTGCCAGCAGTCGCGACGGAAATCAGCCCCAGCATTTT. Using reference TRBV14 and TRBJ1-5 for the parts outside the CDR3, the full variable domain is EAGVTQFPSHSVIEKGQTVTLRCDPISGHDNLYWYRRVMGKEIKFLLHFVKESKQDESGMPNNRFLAERTGGTYSTLKVQPAELEDSGVYFCASSRDGNQPQHFGDGTRLSIL.

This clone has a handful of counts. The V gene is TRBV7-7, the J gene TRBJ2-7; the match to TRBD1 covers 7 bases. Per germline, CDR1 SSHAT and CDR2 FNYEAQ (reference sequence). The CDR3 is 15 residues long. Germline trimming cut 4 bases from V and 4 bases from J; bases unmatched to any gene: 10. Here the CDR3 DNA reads TGTGCCAGCAGCTCTATACAGGGACAGATGTACGAGCAGTACTTC. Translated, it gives CASSSIQGQMYEQYF.

The CDR3 DNA reads as TGTGCCAGCAGCTTGCCCGGCAGGTCGAACACTGAAGCTTTCTTT. This gives the protein CASSLPGRSNTEAFF. V is TRBV11-3 and J is TRBJ1-1; D is ambiguous. CDR3 length: 15 amino acids. Germline V gives CDR1 SGHNT, CDR2 YENEEA. Deletions cut 3 bases from V and 1 base from J, with 12 bases between.

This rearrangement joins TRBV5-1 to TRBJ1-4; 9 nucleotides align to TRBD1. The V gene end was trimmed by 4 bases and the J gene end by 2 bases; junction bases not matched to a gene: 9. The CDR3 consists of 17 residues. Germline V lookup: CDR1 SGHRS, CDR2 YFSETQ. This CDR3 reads CASSPDRGIDTNEKLFF. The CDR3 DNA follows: TGCGCCAGCAGCCCCGACAGGGGGATAGACACTAATGAAAAACTGTTTTTT.

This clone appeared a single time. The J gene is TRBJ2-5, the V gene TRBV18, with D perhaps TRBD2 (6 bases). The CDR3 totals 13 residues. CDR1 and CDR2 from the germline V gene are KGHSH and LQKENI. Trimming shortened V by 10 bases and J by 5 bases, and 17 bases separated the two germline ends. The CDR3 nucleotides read TGTGCCACCCTAGCGTCCGGGGCGGAGACCCAGTACTTC. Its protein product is CATLASGAETQYF.

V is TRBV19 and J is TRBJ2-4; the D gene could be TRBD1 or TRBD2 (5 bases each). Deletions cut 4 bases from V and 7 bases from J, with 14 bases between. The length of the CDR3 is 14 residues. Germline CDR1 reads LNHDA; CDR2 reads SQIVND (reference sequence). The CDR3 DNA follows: TGTGCCAGTAGTACCCGGGACCGACCGAACATTCAGTACTTC. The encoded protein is CASSTRDRPNIQYF.

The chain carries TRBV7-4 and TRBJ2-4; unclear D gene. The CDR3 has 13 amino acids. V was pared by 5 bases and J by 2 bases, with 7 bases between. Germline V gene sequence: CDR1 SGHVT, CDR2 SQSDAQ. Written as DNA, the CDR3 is TGTGCCAGCAGCGGAAGTACCAAAAACATTCAGTACTTC. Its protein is CASSGSTKNIQYF.

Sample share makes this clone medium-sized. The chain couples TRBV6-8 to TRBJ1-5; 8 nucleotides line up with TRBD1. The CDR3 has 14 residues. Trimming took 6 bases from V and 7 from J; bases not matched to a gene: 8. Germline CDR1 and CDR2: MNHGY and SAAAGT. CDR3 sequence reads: CASSLTGVDQPQHF. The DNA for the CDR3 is TGTGCCAGCAGCTTGACAGGGGTAGACCAGCCCCAGCATTTT.

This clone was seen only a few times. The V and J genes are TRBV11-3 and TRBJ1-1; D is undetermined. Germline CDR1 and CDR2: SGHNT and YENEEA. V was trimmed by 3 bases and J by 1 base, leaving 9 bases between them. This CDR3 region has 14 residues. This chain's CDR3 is CASSFPQWNTEAFF. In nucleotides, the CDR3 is TGTGCCAGCAGCTTCCCTCAGTGGAACACTGAAGCTTTCTTT.

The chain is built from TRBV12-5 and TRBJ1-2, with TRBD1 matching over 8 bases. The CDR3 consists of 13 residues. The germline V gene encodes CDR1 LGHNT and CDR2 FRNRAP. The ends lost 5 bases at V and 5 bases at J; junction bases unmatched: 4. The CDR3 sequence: CASGLGQAYGYTF. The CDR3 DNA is TGTGCTAGTGGTCTGGGACAGGCTTATGGCTACACCTTC.

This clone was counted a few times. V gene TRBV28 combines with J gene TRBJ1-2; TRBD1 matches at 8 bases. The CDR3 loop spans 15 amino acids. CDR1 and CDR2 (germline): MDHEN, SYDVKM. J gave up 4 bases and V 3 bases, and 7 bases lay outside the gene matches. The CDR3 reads CASSFITGGSYGYTF. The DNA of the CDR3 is TGTGCCAGCAGTTTTATTACAGGGGGGAGCTATGGCTACACCTTC.

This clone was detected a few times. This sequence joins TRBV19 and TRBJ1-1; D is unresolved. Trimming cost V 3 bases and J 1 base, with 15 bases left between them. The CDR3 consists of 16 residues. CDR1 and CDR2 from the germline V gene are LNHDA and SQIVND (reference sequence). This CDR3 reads CASSMSIQPWNTEAFF. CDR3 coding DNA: TGTGCCAGTAGTATGTCTATACAGCCCTGGAACACTGAAGCTTTCTTT.

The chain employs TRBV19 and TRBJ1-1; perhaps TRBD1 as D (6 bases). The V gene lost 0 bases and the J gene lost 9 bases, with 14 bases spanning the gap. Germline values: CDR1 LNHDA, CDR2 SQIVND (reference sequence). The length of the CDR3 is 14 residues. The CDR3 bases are TGTGCCAGTAGTATAGATGGGACACTACCCAAAGCTTTCTTT. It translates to CASSIDGTLPKAFF.

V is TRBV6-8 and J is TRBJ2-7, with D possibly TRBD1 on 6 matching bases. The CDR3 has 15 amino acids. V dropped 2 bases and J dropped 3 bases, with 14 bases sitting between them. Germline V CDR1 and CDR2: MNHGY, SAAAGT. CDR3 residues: CASSYKATGFYEQYF. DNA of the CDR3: TGTGCCAGCAGTTACAAGGCGACAGGCTTCTACGAGCAGTACTTC.

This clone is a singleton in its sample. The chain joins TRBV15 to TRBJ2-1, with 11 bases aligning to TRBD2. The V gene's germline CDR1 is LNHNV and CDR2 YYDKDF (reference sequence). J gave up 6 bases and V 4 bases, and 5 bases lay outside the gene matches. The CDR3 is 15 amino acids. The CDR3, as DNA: TGTGCCACCAGCACCCGACTAGCGGGGCGCAATGAGCAGTTCTTC. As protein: CATSTRLAGRNEQFF.

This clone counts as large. CDR3 DNA sequence: TGTGCCAGCAGCGCCCAAGTCACAGATACGCAGTATTTT. The encoded protein is CASSAQVTDTQYF. This chain uses TRBV9 with TRBJ2-3; D ambiguous. The CDR3 sequence is 13 residues long. Germline V gene sequence: CDR1 SGDLS, CDR2 YYNGEE. Trimming shortened V by 3 bases and J by 2 bases, and 7 bases separated the two germline ends.

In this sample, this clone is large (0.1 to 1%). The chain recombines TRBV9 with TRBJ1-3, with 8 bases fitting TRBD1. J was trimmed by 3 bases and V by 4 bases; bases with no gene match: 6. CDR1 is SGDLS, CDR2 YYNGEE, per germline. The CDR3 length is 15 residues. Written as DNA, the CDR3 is TGTGCCAGCAGCACGGGACAGGAGAATGGAAACACCATATATTTT. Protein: CASSTGQENGNTIYF.